The entry below describes one T cell receptor beta chain. It lacks a known antigen. Per-base quality was not reported, and no clone a single base away is much larger than it. This sample stems from a study of CD39 and CD103 CD8 tumor-infiltrating T cells (dated by TCRdb to the late 2010s). Concerning the study at large: The repertoire comparisons shown came from four patients: one with an HPV-positive HNSCC, one with an HPV-negative HNSCC, one with ovarian cancer and one with melanoma. Deep sequencing of TCRbeta CDR3 was used to compare the repertoires of CD8 TIL subsets, defined by CD103 and CD39, against those of peripheral memory CD8 T cells.

Overall study outcomes, separate from this receptor: DP TIL clonotypes were rarely found in blood or uninvolved lymph node, whereas DN TIL clonotypes largely overlapped peripheral memory CD8 repertoires. Compared with DN and SP CD8 TILs and with blood memory CD8 T cells, DP CD8 TILs appeared more oligoclonal, with the top 30 clonotypes covering roughly 50-90%.

For each subset, between roughly 9,000 and 100,000 sorted cells were used for genomic DNA extraction with the DNeasy Blood and Tissue Kit. TCRbeta V-J or V-D-J regions were sequenced and mapped by the immunoSEQ service, with coverage above 10x per sample. For the original study's pipeline: Analysis was limited to productive rearrangements exported from the immunoSEQ Analyzer platform, and clonality was evaluated on the 500 most abundant clones. To quantify how much repertoires overlapped between populations, both the Morisita-Horn similarity index and the Jaccard index were used. Morisita-Horn similarity between CD8 T-cell subset TCR repertoires was measured in roughly six cancer patients. In TCRdb, the immuneACCESS table is reduced to in-frame sequences with V and J assigned. These tables do not hold every clone; where another copy was compared, an unresolved V gene accounts for under half, and the others remain unexplained. Clone size and the V and J calls come from that table; the DNA yielded D and trimming. This sample comprises some 3,000 clones, roughly 80% of them detected only once. The ten biggest clones cover 20% to 25% of the sample.

Including the terminal cysteine and phenylalanine, the CDR3 comprises 14 residues. The DNA shown is the 42-base CDR3, in frame from base 1. V and J are trimmed by 1 base and 6 bases, and the gene matches miss 5 bases of the junction. Looking up the germline V gene (reference sequence) yields CDR1 GTSNPN and CDR2 SVGIG. No therapy was being received by patients at the time of sample collection, although prior treatments had ranged from chemotherapy, radiotherapy, surgery and immunotherapy to none. After thawing, cells were enriched for T lymphocytes using a negative-selection kit, and EpCAM beads were added for tumor-infiltrating lymphocytes. CD8 TIL subsets were FACS-sorted as CD3+CD4-CD8+CD45RA- cells split by CD39 and CD103 expression into DN, SP and DP. Tumor specimens were cut into small pieces, digested for 1 h with hyaluronidase, collagenase and DNase, then filtered, enriched over Ficoll and cryopreserved. On a FACSAria II, each population was sorted to approximately 99% purity, and the resulting cell pellets were frozen for TCR sequencing with no culture step.

What was sequenced was CD39- CD103- CD8+ T cells sorted from the tumor. The label giving this sample's cell subset or site can be read as: CD103-CD39- double-negative CD45RA- CD8 T cells. The chain couples TRBV30 to TRBJ2-2; TRBD2 fits 7 bases in the junction. The sequence was obtained from a human donor with head and neck squamous cell carcinoma. The CDR3 region: CAWSDGLVSGELFF. The sequenced DNA: TGTGCCTGGAGTGATGGACTAGTTTCCGGGGAGCTGTTTTTT.